The 29 T cell receptor beta chains in this list originate from one sample, sequenced in a study of Graves' ophthalmopathy and Graves' hyperthyroidism. The authors amplified TCR beta CDR3 regions, and they did so from RNA transcripts for repertoire sequencing. Second-round multiplex PCR came after first-round RT-PCR with HTBI primers. TCRdb processed the multiplex PCR reads anew with MiXCR; each CDR3 protein has one entry. The table has a few hundred thousand distinct CDR3 sequences, 15% to 20% seen once; the top ten hold roughly an eighth. Sequencing used peripheral blood. These receptors were taken from an adult man with Graves' ophthalmopathy.

Only a few counts were recorded for this clonotype. The germline gene is not matched at one end of the junction; a read error may be the cause. V usage is TRBV15 and J usage is TRBJ1-2; D not certain. The CDR3 has 14 residues. Germline-derived CDR1 and CDR2 are LNHNV and YYDKDF (reference sequence). The CDR3, as DNA: TGTGCCACCAGCCGGAAAGGGAGGAACTATGGCTACATCTTC. It translates to CATSRKGRNYGYIF.

This clonotype was seen repeatedly, ten times or more. The chain links TRBV7-2 to TRBJ1-5, with D tentatively TRBD1 (6 bases). The CDR3 runs to 14 residues. Per the germline V gene, CDR1 is SGHTA and CDR2 is FQGNSA. Trimming stripped 7 bases from V and 3 bases from J, with 13 bases between. CDR3 residues: CASTPGVTNQPQHF. CDR3 in DNA: TGTGCCAGCACCCCAGGGGTGACCAATCAGCCCCAGCATTTT.

This clonotype was seen ten or more times. This sequence joins TRBV11-2 and TRBJ2-5, with D unclear. The V end lost 0 bases, the J end lost 0 bases, and 8 bases lay between the germline ends. The CDR3 runs to 15 residues. Germline V gene lookup returns CDR1 SGHAT and CDR2 FQNNGV. The CDR3 here is CASSLDVMYQETQYF. The DNA of the CDR3 is TGTGCCAGCAGCTTAGATGTAATGTACCAAGAGACCCAGTACTTC.

This clonotype was seen many times. The rearrangement links TRBV19 to TRBJ2-4; the D gene is possibly TRBD2 (6 bases). Germline V lookup: CDR1 LNHDA, CDR2 SQIVND (reference sequence). This CDR3 spans 13 amino acids. V lost 3 bases, J lost 10 bases, and 13 bases lay in between. CDR3 amino acids: CASSIPRDLIQYF. For the CDR3, the DNA is TGTGCCAGTAGTATTCCCAGGGACTTGATTCAGTACTTC.

This clonotype occurred many times. CDR3 in DNA: TGTGCCAGCAGCGTAGAAGGGGGCCCTTTTACTGAAGCTTTCTTT. This translates into CASSVEGGPFTEAFF. This rearrangement joins TRBV9 to TRBJ1-1; 7 nucleotides line up with TRBD1. With 0 bases clipped from V and 5 bases from J, the junction kept 7 bases outside the gene matches. The CDR3 has 15 residues. Per germline, CDR1 SGDLS and CDR2 YYNGEE.

This clonotype was recorded at least ten times. The chain employs TRBV2 and TRBJ1-5; unclear D gene. V lost 6 bases and J lost 0, with 15 bases in between. The CDR3 totals 16 residues. Germline V gene lookup returns CDR1 SNHLY and CDR2 FYNNEI. The CDR3 loop reads CASSRGPGYSNQPQHF. The CDR3 DNA reads TGTGCCAGCAGCCGAGGGCCGGGATATAGCAATCAGCCCCAGCATTTT.

This clonotype was detected many times. The rearrangement joins TRBV13 to TRBJ2-7; 9 positions agree with TRBD2. Germline V CDR1 and CDR2: PRHDT, FYEKMQ (reference sequence). This CDR3 comprises 17 residues. V was clipped by 5 bases and J by 6 bases; unmatched bases: 17. CDR3 DNA: TGTGCCAGCAGCCACATGGGTTATAGCGGGAGTCGCGGCGAGCAGTACTTC. Its protein is CASSHMGYSGSRGEQYF. The entire variable domain, with the rest obtained from reference TRBV13 and TRBJ2-7, is as follows: AAGVIQSPRHLIKEKRETATLKCYPIPRHDTVYWYQQGPGQDPQFLISFYEKMQSDKGSIPDRFSAQQFSDYHSELNMSSLELGDSALYFCASSHMGYSGSRGEQYFGPGTRLTVT.

This clonotype was detected only a few times. A read error may produce the germline difference seen at one junction end. The CDR3: CATSDLAEQEAQYF. The CDR3 DNA reads as TGTGCCACCAGTGACCTAGCGGAACAAGAGGCCCAGTACTTC. The chain joins TRBV24-1 to TRBJ2-5; TRBD2 aligns across 7 bases. This CDR3 contains 14 residues. Germline V gene sequence: CDR1 KGHDR, CDR2 SFDVKD.

This clonotype came up many times. The chain joins TRBV7-2 to TRBJ1-3, with a tentative D call TRBD1 (5 bases). CDR3 length equals 15 residues. V was trimmed by 0 bases and J by 4 bases, leaving 10 bases between them. The V gene's germline CDR1 is SGHTA and CDR2 FQGNSA. This CDR3 is CASSLAGEAGNTIYF. The CDR3 coding sequence is TGTGCCAGCAGCTTAGCAGGGGAAGCCGGAAACACCATATATTTT.

This clonotype was detected ten times or more. A much bigger clone sits one base away, suggesting this may be a read error. The chain combines TRBV6-5 with TRBJ2-5; D may be TRBD1 (6 bases). From germline, CDR1 is MNHEY and CDR2 SVGAGI. The CDR3 has 13 amino acids. CDR3 protein: CANSSGVWETQYF. The CDR3 nucleotides are TGTGCCAACAGTTCAGGGGTTTGGGAGACCCAGTACTTC.

The chain joins TRBV12-3 or TRBV12-4 to TRBJ1-1, with 7 bases that match TRBD1. V lost 4 bases and J lost 12; bases outside the gene matches: 5. This CDR3 has 11 residues. The CDR3 region is CASSYGQETFF. The CDR3 DNA follows: TGTGCCAGCAGTTATGGACAGGAAACTTTCTTT.

The rearrangement joins TRBV29-1 to TRBJ2-7, with D possibly being TRBD2 (6 bases). This CDR3 spans 10 amino acids. Germline CDR1 SQVTM, CDR2 ANQGSEA. V lost 5 bases and J lost 5, with 7 bases in between. CDR3 DNA: TGCAGCGTTCGGGAGCACGAGCAGTACTTC. Translation: CSVREHEQYF.

This clonotype was seen a single time. The V gene is TRBV30, the J gene TRBJ1-1; D may be TRBD1 (6 bases). The CDR3 is 14 amino acids. Looked up from germline, CDR1 is GTSNPN and CDR2 is SVGIG (reference sequence). V was pared by 4 bases and J by 2 bases, with 14 bases between. CDR3 loop: CAWTSDRLNTEAFF. CDR3 sequence (DNA): TGTGCCTGGACGTCGGACAGATTAAACACTGAAGCTTTCTTT. The complete variable domain, with remaining parts taken from reference TRBV30 and TRBJ1-1, reads SQTIHQWPATLVQPVGSPLSLECTVEGTSNPNLYWYRQAAGRGLQLLFYSVGIGQISSEVPQNLSASRPQDRQFILSSKKLLLSDSGFYLCAWTSDRLNTEAFFGQGTRLTVV.

This clonotype was counted at least ten times. The J gene is TRBJ1-5, the V gene TRBV12-3 or TRBV12-4; D is possibly TRBD1 (6 bases). V lost 5 bases and J lost 0, with 11 bases in between. CDR3 length: 15 amino acids. The CDR3 nucleotides read TGTGCCAGCAGTCCTAGGACAGATAGCAATCAGCCCCAGCATTTT. Translating it yields CASSPRTDSNQPQHF.

This clonotype has at least ten counts. The chain uses TRBV6-5 and TRBJ2-7, with 12 bases that match TRBD2. The junction had 9 bases not matched to a gene; V was cut back by 6 bases and J by 6 bases. Looked up from germline, CDR1 is MNHEY and CDR2 is SVGAGI. The CDR3 sequence is 15 residues long. Here the CDR3 reads CASRMKGLAGCEQYF. The CDR3 coding sequence is TGTGCCAGCAGGATGAAAGGACTAGCGGGATGCGAGCAGTACTTC.

The rearrangement uses TRBV4-2 and TRBJ1-2; 8 bases are shared with TRBD1. V lost 0 bases and J lost 5; bases outside the gene matches: 8. This CDR3 comprises 16 residues. Germline V gene lookup returns CDR1 LGHNA and CDR2 YNFKEQ. The CDR3 protein is CASSQEGTGQGYGYTF. The CDR3 DNA follows: TGTGCCAGCAGCCAAGAAGGAACCGGACAGGGTTATGGCTACACCTTC.

This clonotype was detected ten times or more. This chain links TRBV20-1 with TRBJ1-1; 8 bases map to TRBD1. The ends lost 1 base at V and 7 bases at J; junction bases unmatched: 8. CDR1 is DFQATT, CDR2 SNEGSKA, per germline (reference sequence). The CDR3 is 14 amino acids. CDR3 loop: CSARAAGGGFEAFF. Here the CDR3 DNA reads TGCAGTGCTAGAGCCGCAGGGGGCGGGTTTGAAGCTTTCTTT.

Ten or more counts support this clonotype. The V call is TRBV11-2, the J call TRBJ2-6; TRBD1 matches at 9 bases. The CDR3 length is 18 residues. The ends lost 5 bases at V and 3 bases at J; junction bases unmatched: 11. From germline, CDR1 is SGHAT and CDR2 FQNNGV. CDR3 sequence (DNA): TGTGCCAGCAGCCGGCAACCGGGACAGGGAGGTGGGGCCAACGTCCTGACTTTC. Translating it yields CASSRQPGQGGGANVLTF.

This clonotype was recorded many times. The rearrangement links TRBV12-3 or TRBV12-4 to TRBJ1-2; D gene uncertain. CDR3 size: 11 residues. Trimming left V 11 bases short and J 6 bases short, with 13 bases between. The CDR3 is CAAGLRDGYTF. The CDR3 DNA is TGTGCCGCAGGCCTTCGGGATGGCTACACCTTC.

This clonotype was observed many times. The chain uses TRBV20-1 and TRBJ1-2, with D unresolved. This CDR3 region has 13 residues. The ends were cut back, 0 bases at V and 6 bases at J, with 11 bases in the middle. Germline CDR1 reads DFQATT; CDR2 reads SNEGSKA (reference sequence). In DNA, the CDR3 is TGCAGTGCTAGAGATAGTACAGACGATGGCTACACCTTC. Translated: CSARDSTDDGYTF.

This clonotype was detected ten times or more. The chain combines TRBV24-1 with TRBJ2-5, with 8 nucleotides matching TRBD1. Looked up from germline, CDR1 is KGHDR and CDR2 is SFDVKD. The J segment lost 3 bases and the V segment lost 3 bases, leaving 8 bases of the junction unmatched. This CDR3 is built from 16 residues. CDR3 nucleotide sequence: TGTGCCACCAGTGATGTGCCGGGACAGGACGAAGAGACCCAGTACTTC. Protein sequence: CATSDVPGQDEETQYF.

This chain links TRBV7-8 with TRBJ2-5; tentative D call: TRBD2 (6 bases). Germline V CDR1 and CDR2: SGHVS, FQNEAQ. Trimming left V 1 base short and J 1 base short, with 19 bases between. This CDR3 is built from 18 residues. The CDR3 bases are TGTGCCAGCAGCTTAGACCCACTAGCCCTTTTTTCCCAAGAGACCCAGTACTTC. Translation: CASSLDPLALFSQETQYF.

There are many counts of this clonotype. The chain recombines TRBV30 with TRBJ1-1; D gene unclear. The V end was cut by 4 bases, the J end by 1 base, with 7 bases between. The CDR3 runs 12 residues. The germline V gene has CDR1 GTSNPN and CDR2 SVGIG (reference sequence). The CDR3 DNA reads as TGTGCCTGGAACCGGGGGAACACTGAAGCTTTCTTT. It encodes CAWNRGNTEAFF.

This clonotype was seen repeatedly, ten times or more. The CDR3, as DNA: TGTGCCAGCAGTTACTCGGTGCAGGGCTCCTACGAGCAGTACTTC. Its protein is CASSYSVQGSYEQYF. The V and J genes are TRBV6-5 and TRBJ2-7; D perhaps matches TRBD1 (5 bases). This CDR3 is 15 amino acids long. Germline V gives CDR1 MNHEY, CDR2 SVGAGI. Trimming shortened V by 0 bases and J by 0 bases, and 9 bases separated the two germline ends.

Ten or more counts support this clonotype. The V gene is TRBV7-2, the J gene TRBJ1-2; TRBD1 matches 8 bases. Looked up from germline, CDR1 is SGHTA and CDR2 is FQGNSA. Trimming cost V 1 base and J 5 bases; bases outside gene matches: 6. The CDR3 runs to 15 residues. CDR3 coding DNA: TGTGCCAGCAGCTTAGTCTCCAGGGGGCTATATGGCTACACCTTC. It is translated as CASSLVSRGLYGYTF. Full variable domain (remainder filled in from reference TRBV7-2 and TRBJ1-2): GAGVSQSPSNKVTEKGKDVELRCDPISGHTALYWYRQSLGQGLEFLIYFQGNSAPDKSGLPSDRFSAERTGGSVSTLTIQRTQQEDSAVYLCASSLVSRGLYGYTFGSGTRLTVV.

This clonotype was seen ten or more times. This chain uses TRBV10-3 with TRBJ2-2; D tentatively reads TRBD1 or TRBD2 (5 bases each). Germline CDR1 reads ENHRY; CDR2 reads SYGVKD. This CDR3 is built from 13 residues. V lost 7 bases, J lost 1 base, and 7 bases lay in between. The CDR3 DNA is TGTGCCATCACGAGGGGGAACACCGGGGAGCTGTTTTTT. Its translation: CAITRGNTGELFF.

This clonotype appeared many times. This sequence joins TRBV7-6 and TRBJ1-6; TRBD1 agrees at 7 bases. The CDR3 runs to 14 residues. Germline loops: CDR1 SGHVS, CDR2 FNYEAQ. J gave up 7 bases and V 1 base, and 1 base lay outside the gene matches. CDR3 loop: CASSLGDSNSPLHF. The CDR3 DNA reads as TGTGCCAGCAGCTTAGGGGACAGCAATTCACCCCTCCACTTT.

Notes on this clonotype: This may be a read error, as it is one base from a much larger clone. This CDR3 reads CASSQESAGRLEKNTEAFF. CDR3 in DNA: TGCGCCAGCAGCCAAGAATCGGCAGGGCGGTTGGAGAAGAACACTGAAGCTTTCTTT. J is TRBJ1-1 and V is TRBV4-1; possibly TRBD1 for D (5 bases). Trimming stripped 0 bases from V and 1 base from J, with 21 bases between. CDR1 and CDR2 (germline): MGHRA, YSYEKL. The length of the CDR3 is 19 residues.

This clonotype was recorded many times. The V call is TRBV7-9, the J call TRBJ2-7; D tentatively fits TRBD1 or TRBD2 (6 bases each). Germline V lookup: CDR1 SEHNR, CDR2 FQNEAQ (reference sequence). The CDR3 sequence is 14 residues long. The V end lost 1 base, the J end lost 2 bases, and 9 bases lay between the germline ends. The CDR3 sequence: CASSLVRGPYEQYF. The CDR3 DNA reads as TGTGCCAGCAGCTTAGTTCGGGGGCCCTACGAGCAGTACTTC.